Listed here are 2 T cell receptor beta chains from one sample, sequenced in a study of blood T cell repertoires in COVID-19. Repertoires were generated with immunoSEQ multiplex PCR, while TCRdb's copy carries only in-frame clones and drops some. Among 410,000 or so clones listed, around nine tenths were seen once. Sequencing was performed on peripheral blood. Receptors originate from a woman aged 35 to 49 with COVID-19, enrolled during active disease.

This clone has more than one count but fewer than ten. V and J are TRBV6-5 and TRBJ1-5, with unresolved D. The CDR3 has 16 residues. V lost 0 bases to trimming and J lost 7 bases, with 16 bases between them. The germline gives CDR1 MNHEY, CDR2 SVGAGI. The CDR3 is CASSYSGGLPGQPQHF. In DNA, the CDR3 is TGTGCCAGCAGTTACTCGGGAGGGCTTCCTGGGCAGCCCCAGCATTTT.

Only one count was recorded for this clone. The V call is TRBV5-4, the J call TRBJ2-1; 15 nucleotides agree with TRBD2. Germline CDR1 reads SGHNT; CDR2 reads YYREEE (reference sequence). V lost 4 bases, J lost 7 bases, and 6 bases stayed unmatched. There are 16 residues in the CDR3. The DNA of the CDR3 is TGTGCCAGCAGCCCTTGGACTAGCGGGAGGGGGAATGAGCAGTTCTTC. It codes for CASSPWTSGRGNEQFF.